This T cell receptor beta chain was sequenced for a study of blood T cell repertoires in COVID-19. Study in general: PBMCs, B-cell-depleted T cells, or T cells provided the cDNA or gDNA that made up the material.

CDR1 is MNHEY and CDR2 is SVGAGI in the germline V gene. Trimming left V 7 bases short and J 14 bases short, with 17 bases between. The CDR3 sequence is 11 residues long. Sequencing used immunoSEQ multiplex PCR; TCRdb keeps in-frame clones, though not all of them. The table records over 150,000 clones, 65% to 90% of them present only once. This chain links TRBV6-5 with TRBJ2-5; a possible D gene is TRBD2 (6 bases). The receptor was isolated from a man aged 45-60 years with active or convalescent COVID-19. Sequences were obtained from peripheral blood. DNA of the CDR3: TGTGCCAGCAAGCCGGGAGAGGCCGTCTACTTC. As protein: CASKPGEAVYF.